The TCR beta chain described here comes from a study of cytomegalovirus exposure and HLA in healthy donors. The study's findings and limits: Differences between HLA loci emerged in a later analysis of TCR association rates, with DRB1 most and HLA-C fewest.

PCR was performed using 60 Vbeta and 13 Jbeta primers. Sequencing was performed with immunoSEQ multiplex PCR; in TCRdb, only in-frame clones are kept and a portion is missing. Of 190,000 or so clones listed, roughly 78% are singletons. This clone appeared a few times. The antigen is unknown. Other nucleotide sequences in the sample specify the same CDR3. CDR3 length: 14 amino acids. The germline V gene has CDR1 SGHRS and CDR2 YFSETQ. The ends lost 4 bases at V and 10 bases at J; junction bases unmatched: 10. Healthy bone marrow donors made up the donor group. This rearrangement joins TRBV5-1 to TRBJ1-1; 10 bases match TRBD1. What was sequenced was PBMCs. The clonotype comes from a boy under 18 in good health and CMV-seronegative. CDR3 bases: TGCGCCAGCAGCGGGGGACAGGGGACCGAGGGAGCTTTCTTT. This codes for CASSGGQGTEGAFF.